This TCR beta chain was retrieved from a study of Ad26.COV2.S vaccination and SARS-CoV-2 variants. The treatment here: 19 received Ad26.COV2.S at low or high dose, single or two shots; roughly 5 received placebo; per-sample allocation not given. Repertoires come from day 63 after the first vaccine or placebo injection. The CDR3 consists of 13 residues. Germline V lookup: CDR1 SEHNR, CDR2 FQNEAQ (reference sequence). V shed 2 bases, J shed 12 bases, and the junction held 5 bases outside the gene matches. Method: immunoSEQ multiplex PCR; TCRdb's copy keeps in-frame clones and lacks some. The sample has a few hundred thousand clones, approximately 90% seen once.

Sequencing was performed on peripheral blood, taken in a trial of Ad26.COV2.S vaccine versus placebo. The clonotype comes from a person between 18 and 60 years old who received the Ad26.COV2.S COVID-19 vaccine or a placebo. V gene TRBV7-9 combines with J gene TRBJ2-1; 9 nucleotides line up with TRBD1. As DNA, the CDR3 is TGTGCCAGCAGCTTATCCCCGGACAGGGGGCAGTTCTTC. It specifies CASSLSPDRGQFF.